The clone carrying this T cell receptor (beta chain) was observed many times. RNA transcripts were the template for amplifying TCR beta CDR3 regions. During a first-round RT-PCR of the TCR CDR3, the HTBI primer set was used. TCRdb ran MiXCR on the multiplex PCR reads and lists one entry per CDR3 protein. Here the sample spans a few hundred thousand distinct CDR3 sequences, 13% to 15% being singletons. Germline CDR1 is MGHRA and CDR2 is YSYEKL. There are 17 residues in the CDR3. The V end was cut by 1 base, the J end by 0 bases, with 15 bases between. This sample is part of a study of T cells in Graves' hyperthyroidism and ophthalmopathy.

Sequenced input: blood. The rearrangement uses TRBV4-1 and TRBJ1-1; no reliable D call. The TCR originated in a woman in her thirties with Graves' ophthalmopathy. CDR3 coding DNA: TGCGCCAGCAGCCAAGTTATTTCTGCGGAGATGAACACTGAAGCTTTCTTT. The encoded protein is CASSQVISAEMNTEAFF.